This TCR beta chain was retrieved from a study of brain T cells in children with intractable seizures. Documented time point: blood from clinic visit 5 months post-surgery; TSC patient then seizure free. CDR3 size: 13 residues. Worth noting for this clone: Germline is not matched at one junction end, which may reflect a read error. Additional DNA sequences in this sample encode the identical CDR3.

TCRdb's table, derived via immunoSEQ multiplex PCR, lists solely in-frame clones and lacks some. The sample holds about 340,000 clones, nearly 95% seen once. The V call is TRBV12-3 or TRBV12-4, the J call TRBJ1-6; D is undetermined. This clonotype was obtained from a boy in the first two years of life with tuberous sclerosis and intractable seizures. This specimen was peripheral blood, taken less than 6 months after surgery. CDR3 bases: TGCGCCAGCAGCGATGCTAGGTCTTCACCCCTCCACTTT. Translation gives CASSDARSSPLHF.